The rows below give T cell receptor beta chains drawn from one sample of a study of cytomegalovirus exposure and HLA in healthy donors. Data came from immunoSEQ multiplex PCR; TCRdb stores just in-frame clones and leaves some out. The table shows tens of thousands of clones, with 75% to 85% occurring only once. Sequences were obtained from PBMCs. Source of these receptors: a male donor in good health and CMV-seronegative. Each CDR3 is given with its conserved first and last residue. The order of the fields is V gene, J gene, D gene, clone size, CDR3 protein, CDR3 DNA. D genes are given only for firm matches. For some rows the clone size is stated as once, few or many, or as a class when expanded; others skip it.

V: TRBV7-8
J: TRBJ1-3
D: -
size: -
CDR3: CASSLVVRRSGNTIYF
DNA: TGTGCCAGCAGCTTAGTTGTGCGCCGCTCTGGAAACACCATATATTTT

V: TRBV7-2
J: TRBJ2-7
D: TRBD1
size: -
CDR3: CASSMDRAREQYF
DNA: TGTGCCAGCAGCATGGACAGGGCTAGGGAGCAGTACTTC

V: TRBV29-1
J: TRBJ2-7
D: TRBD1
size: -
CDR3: CSVEDQQGFHEQYF
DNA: TGCAGCGTTGAAGATCAACAGGGGTTCCACGAGCAGTACTTC

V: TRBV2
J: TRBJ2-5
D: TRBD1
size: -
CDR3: CASRETGLETQYF
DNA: TGTGCCAGCAGAGAGACAGGGTTAGAGACCCAGTACTTC

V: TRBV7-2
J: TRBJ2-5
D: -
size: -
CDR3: CASSTQPQVQETQYF
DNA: TGTGCCAGCAGCACCCAACCGCAGGTACAAGAGACCCAGTACTTC

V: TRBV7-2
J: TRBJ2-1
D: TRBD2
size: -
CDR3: CASSLETSGTSYNEQFF
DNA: TGTGCCAGCAGCTTGGAGACTAGCGGGACCTCCTACAATGAGCAGTTCTTC

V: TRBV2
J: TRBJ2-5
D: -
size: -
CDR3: CASGGGAPETQYF
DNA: TGTGCCAGTGGTGGGGGGGCCCCAGAGACCCAGTACTTC

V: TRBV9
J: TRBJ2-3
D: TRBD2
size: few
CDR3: CASSVLGTTNVDTQYF
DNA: TGTGCCAGCAGCGTACTCGGGACTACCAATGTAGATACGCAGTATTTT

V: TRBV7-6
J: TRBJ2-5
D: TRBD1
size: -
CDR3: CASSVVPDRGLETQYF
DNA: TGTGCCAGCAGCGTAGTCCCGGACAGGGGTCTGGAGACCCAGTACTTC

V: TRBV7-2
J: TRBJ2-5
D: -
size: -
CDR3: CASSLARRRETQYF
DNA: TGTGCCAGCAGCTTAGCGCGACGGAGGGAGACCCAGTACTTC

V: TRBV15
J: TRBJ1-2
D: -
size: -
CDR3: CATSRSREGSYGYTF
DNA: TGTGCCACCAGCAGGAGCCGTGAGGGCAGCTATGGCTACACCTTC

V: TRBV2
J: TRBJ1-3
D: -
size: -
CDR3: CASSENSSGNTIYF
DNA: TGTGCCAGCAGTGAGAATAGTTCTGGAAACACCATATATTTT

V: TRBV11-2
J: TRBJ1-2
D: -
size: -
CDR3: CASSLGTYNYGYTF
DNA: TGTGCCAGCAGCTTGGGGACATATAACTATGGCTACACCTTC

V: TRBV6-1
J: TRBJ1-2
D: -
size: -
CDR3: CASSLWDTLDYGYTF
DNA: TGTGCCAGCAGCTTATGGGACACCCTCGACTATGGCTACACCTTC

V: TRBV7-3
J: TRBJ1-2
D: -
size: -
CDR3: CASSLNGFNGYTF
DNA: TGTGCCAGCAGCTTAAACGGGTTTAATGGCTACACCTTC

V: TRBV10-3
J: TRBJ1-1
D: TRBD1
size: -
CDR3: CAISPGTGTEAFF
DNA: TGTGCCATCAGCCCAGGGACAGGCACTGAAGCTTTCTTT

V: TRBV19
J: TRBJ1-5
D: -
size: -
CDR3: CASSAYSTGGNQPQHF
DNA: TGTGCCAGTAGTGCCTACTCAACCGGGGGCAATCAGCCCCAGCATTTT

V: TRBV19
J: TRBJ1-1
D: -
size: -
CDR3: CASSIAGVWGEAFF
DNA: TGTGCCAGTAGTATTGCCGGGGTGTGGGGTGAAGCTTTCTTT

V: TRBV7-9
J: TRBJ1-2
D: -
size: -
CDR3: CASRRWDAGNYGYTF
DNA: TGTGCCAGCAGAAGGTGGGATGCAGGGAATTACGGCTACACCTTC

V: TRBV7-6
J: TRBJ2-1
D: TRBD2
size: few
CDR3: CASSSPSGGASEQFF
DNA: TGTGCCAGCAGCAGTCCCAGCGGGGGGGCCAGTGAGCAGTTCTTC

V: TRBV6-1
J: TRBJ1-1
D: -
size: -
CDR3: CASGTGLGTEAFF
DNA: TGTGCCAGCGGCACAGGATTGGGAACTGAAGCTTTCTTT

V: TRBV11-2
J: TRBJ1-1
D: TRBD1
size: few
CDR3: CASSLVGGAFF
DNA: TGTGCCAGCAGCTTAGTAGGGGGCGCTTTCTTT

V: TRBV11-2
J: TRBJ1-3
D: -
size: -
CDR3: CASSPTQENTIYF
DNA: TGTGCCAGCAGCCCGACCCAGGAAAACACCATATATTTT